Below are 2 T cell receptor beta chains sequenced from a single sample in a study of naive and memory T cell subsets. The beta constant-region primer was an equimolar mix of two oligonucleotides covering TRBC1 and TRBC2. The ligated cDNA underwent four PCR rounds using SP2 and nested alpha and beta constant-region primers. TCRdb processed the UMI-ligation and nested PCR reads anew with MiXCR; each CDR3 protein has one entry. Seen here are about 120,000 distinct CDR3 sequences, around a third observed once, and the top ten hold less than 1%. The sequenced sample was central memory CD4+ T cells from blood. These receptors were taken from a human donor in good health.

Here the CDR3 DNA reads TGTGCCAGCAGTCCCCTGGACGCAAACTCCTACAATGAGCAGTTCTTC. Its protein product is CASSPLDANSYNEQFF. V gene TRBV28 combines with J gene TRBJ2-1; D not certain. The V end was cut by 5 bases, the J end by 0 bases, with 14 bases between. Germline V gene sequence: CDR1 MDHEN, CDR2 SYDVKM. The CDR3 loop spans 16 amino acids. Together with reference TRBV28 and TRBJ2-1, the CDR3 gives the full variable domain: DVKVTQSSRYLVKRTGEKVFLECVQDMDHENMFWYRQDPGLGLRLIYFSYDVKMKEKGDIPEGYSVSREKKERFSLILESASTNQTSMYLCASSPLDANSYNEQFFGPGTRLTVL.

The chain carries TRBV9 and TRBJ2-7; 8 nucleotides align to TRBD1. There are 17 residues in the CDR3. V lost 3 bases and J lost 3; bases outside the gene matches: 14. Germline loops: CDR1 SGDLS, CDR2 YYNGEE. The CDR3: CASSARIGQGNIYEQYF. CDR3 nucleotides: TGTGCCAGCAGCGCAAGAATCGGACAGGGTAATATCTACGAGCAGTACTTC.